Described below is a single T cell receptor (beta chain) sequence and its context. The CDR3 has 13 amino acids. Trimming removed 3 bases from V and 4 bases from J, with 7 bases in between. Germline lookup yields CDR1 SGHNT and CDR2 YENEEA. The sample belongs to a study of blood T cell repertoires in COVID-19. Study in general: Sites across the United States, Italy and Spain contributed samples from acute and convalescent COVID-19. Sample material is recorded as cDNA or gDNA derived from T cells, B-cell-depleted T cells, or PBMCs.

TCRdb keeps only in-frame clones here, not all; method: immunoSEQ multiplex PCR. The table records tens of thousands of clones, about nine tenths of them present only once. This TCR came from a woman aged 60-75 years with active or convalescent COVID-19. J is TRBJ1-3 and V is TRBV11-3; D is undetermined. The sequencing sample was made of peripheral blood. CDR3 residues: CASSFSGGNTIYF. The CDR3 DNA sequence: TGTGCCAGCAGCTTTTCGGGAGGAAACACCATATATTTT.